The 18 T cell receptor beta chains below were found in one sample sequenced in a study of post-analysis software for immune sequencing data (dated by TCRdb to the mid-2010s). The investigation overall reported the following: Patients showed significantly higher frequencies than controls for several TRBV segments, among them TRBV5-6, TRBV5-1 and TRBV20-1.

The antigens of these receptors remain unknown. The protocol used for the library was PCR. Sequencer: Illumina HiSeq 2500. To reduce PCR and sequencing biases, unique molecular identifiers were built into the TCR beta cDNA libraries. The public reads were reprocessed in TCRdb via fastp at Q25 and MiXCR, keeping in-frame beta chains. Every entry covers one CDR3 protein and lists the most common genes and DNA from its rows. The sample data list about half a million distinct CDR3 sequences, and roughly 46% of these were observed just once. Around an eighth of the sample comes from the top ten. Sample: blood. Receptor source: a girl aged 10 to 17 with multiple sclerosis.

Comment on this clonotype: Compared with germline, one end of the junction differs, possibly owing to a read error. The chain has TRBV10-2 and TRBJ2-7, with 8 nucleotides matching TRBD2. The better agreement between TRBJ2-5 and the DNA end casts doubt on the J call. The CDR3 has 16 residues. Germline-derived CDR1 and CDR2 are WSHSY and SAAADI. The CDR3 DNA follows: TGCGCCAGCAGTGCCCGGTCTAGCGGGTGGCAAGGGACCCAGTACTTC. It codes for CASSARSSGWQGTQYF.

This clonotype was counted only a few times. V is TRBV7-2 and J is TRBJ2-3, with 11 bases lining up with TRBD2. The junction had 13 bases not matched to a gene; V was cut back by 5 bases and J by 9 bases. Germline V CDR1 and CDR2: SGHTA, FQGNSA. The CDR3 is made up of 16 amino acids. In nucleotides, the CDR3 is TGTGCCAGCAGCGTCTCCGGGACTAGCGGAGGTATGACGCAGTATTTT. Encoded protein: CASSVSGTSGGMTQYF. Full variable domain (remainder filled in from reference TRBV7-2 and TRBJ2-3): GAGVSQSPSNKVTEKGKDVELRCDPISGHTALYWYRQSLGQGLEFLIYFQGNSAPDKSGLPSDRFSAERTGGSVSTLTIQRTQQEDSAVYLCASSVSGTSGGMTQYFGPGTRLTVL.

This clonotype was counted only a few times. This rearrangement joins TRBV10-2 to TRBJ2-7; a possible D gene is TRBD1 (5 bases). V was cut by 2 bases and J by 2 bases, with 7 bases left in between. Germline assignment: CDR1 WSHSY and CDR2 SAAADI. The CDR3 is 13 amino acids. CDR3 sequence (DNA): TGCGCCAGCAGTGAGGGGGCCACCTACGAGCAGTACTTC. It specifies CASSEGATYEQYF.

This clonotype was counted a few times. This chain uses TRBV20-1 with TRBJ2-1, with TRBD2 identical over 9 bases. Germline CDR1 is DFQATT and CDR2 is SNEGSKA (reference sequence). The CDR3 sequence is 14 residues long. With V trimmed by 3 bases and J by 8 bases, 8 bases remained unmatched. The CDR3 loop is CSASFGVAGDEQFF. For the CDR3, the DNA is TGCAGTGCTAGTTTCGGAGTAGCGGGAGATGAGCAGTTCTTC.

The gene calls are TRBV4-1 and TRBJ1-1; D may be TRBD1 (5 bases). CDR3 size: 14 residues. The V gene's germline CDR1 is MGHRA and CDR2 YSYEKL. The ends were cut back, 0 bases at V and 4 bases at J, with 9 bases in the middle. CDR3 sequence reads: CASSQDAGGTEAFF. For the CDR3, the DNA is TGCGCCAGCAGCCAAGATGCGGGGGGCACTGAAGCTTTCTTT.

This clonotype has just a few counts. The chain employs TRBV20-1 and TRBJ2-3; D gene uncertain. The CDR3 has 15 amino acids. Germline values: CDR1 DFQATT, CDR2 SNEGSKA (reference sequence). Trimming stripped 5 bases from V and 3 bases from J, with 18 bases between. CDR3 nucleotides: TGCAGTGCTCCCCCCCAGGCTGATCGAACAGATACGCAGTATTTT. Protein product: CSAPPQADRTDTQYF.

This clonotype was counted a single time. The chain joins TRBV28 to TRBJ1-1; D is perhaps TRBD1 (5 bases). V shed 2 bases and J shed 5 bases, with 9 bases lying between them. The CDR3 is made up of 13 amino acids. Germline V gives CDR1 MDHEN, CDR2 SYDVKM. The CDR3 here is CASSLPGTTEAFF. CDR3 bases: TGTGCCAGCAGTTTACCAGGGACTACTGAAGCTTTCTTT.

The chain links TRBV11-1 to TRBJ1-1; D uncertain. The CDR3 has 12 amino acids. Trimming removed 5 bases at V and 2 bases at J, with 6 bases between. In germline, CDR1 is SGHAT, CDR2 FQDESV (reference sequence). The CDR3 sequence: CASSQPNTEAFF. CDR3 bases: TGTGCCAGCAGCCAGCCCAACACTGAAGCTTTCTTT.

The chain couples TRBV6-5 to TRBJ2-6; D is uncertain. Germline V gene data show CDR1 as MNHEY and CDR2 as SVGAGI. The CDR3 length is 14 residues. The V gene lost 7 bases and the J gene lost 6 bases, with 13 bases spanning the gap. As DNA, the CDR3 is TGTGCCAGCAATCAAGGCGCTTCGGCCAACGTCCTGACTTTC. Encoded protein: CASNQGASANVLTF.

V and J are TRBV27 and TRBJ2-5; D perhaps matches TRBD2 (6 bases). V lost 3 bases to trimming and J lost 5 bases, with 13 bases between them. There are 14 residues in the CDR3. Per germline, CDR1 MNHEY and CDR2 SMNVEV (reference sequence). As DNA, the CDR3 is TGTGCCAGCAGTTTGACATCAGGGAGGGAGACCCAGTACTTC. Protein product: CASSLTSGRETQYF.

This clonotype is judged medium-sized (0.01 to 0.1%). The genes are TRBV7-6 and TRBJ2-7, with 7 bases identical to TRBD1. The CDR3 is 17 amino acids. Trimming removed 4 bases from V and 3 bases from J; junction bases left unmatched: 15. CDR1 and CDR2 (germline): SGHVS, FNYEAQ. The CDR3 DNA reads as TGTGCCAGCAGCTCCTATCAGAGGACAGGAATGGGCTACGAGCAGTACTTC. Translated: CASSSYQRTGMGYEQYF.

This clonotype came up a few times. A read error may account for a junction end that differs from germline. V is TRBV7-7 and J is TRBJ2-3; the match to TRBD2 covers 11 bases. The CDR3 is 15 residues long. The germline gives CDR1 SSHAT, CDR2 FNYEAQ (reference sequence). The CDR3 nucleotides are TGTGCTAGCAGCGGAAGTACTAGCGGGGGAGATACGCAGTATTTT. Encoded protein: CASSGSTSGGDTQYF.

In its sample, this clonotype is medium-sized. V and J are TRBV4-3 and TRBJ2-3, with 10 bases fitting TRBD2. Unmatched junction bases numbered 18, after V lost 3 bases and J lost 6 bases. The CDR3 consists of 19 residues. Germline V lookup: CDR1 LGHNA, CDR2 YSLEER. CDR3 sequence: CASSHAIDGGLAGDDTQYF. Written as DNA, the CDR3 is TGCGCCAGCAGCCATGCCATAGATGGGGGGCTAGCGGGAGATGATACGCAGTATTTT.

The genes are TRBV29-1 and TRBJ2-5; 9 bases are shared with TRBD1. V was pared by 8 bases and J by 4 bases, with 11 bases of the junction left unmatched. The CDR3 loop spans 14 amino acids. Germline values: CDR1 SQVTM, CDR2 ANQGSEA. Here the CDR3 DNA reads TGCAGCATTAGAACCGGGACAGGGTCAGAGACCCAGTACTTC. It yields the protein CSIRTGTGSETQYF. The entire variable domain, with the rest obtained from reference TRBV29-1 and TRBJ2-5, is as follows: SAVISQKPSRDICQRGTSLTIQCQVDSQVTMMFWYRQQPGQSLTLIATANQGSEATYESGFVIDKFPISRPNLTFSTLTVSNMSPEDSSIYLCSIRTGTGSETQYFGPGTRLLVL.

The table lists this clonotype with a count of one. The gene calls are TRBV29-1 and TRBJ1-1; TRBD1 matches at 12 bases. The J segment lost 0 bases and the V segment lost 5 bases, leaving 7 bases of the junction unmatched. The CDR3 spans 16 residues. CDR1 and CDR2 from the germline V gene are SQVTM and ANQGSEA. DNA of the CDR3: TGCAGCGTTAACCGGGACAGGGGGCGGGTGAACACTGAAGCTTTCTTT. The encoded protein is CSVNRDRGRVNTEAFF.

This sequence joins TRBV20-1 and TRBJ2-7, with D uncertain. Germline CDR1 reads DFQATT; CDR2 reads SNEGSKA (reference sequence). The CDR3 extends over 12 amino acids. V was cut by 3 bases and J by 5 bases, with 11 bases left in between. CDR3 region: CSASSSPHEQYF. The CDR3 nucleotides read TGCAGTGCTAGTTCCAGCCCGCACGAGCAGTACTTC.

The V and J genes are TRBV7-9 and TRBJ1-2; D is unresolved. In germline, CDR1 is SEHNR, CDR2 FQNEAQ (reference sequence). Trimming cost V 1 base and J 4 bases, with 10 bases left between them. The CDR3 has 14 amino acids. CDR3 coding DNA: TGTGCCAGCAGCTTAGGCGCAGAGGGCTATGGCTACACCTTC. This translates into CASSLGAEGYGYTF. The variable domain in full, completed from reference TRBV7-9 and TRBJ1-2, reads DTGVSQNPRHKITKRGQNVTFRCDPISEHNRLYWYRQTLGQGPEFLTYFQNEAQLEKSRLLSDRFSAERPKGSFSTLEIQRTEQGDSAMYLCASSLGAEGYGYTFGSGTRLTVV.

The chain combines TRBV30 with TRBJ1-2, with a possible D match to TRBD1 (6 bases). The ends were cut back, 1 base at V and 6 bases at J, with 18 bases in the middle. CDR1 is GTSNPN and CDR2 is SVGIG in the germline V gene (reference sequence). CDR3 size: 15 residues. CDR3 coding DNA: TGTGCCTGGAGTGCCGCTGATGCCGGGACAAATGGCTACACCTTC. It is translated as CAWSAADAGTNGYTF.